What follows describes a single TCR beta chain. Its antigen is unidentified. The CDR3 is 20 residues long. J was trimmed by 0 bases and V by 0 bases; bases with no gene match: 10. CDR1 and CDR2 (germline): SGHDT, YYEEEE. Next came a second PCR, run for about 6 to 12 cycles, which used a sample-barcoded 5' primer along with a J-beta primer mix. TCRdb reprocessed the 5' RACE reads with MiXCR, giving one entry per CDR3 protein. The table lists about 1.8 million distinct CDR3 sequences, around half of them singletons, with around 2.1% in the top ten. The sample originates from a study of blood T cells in healthy people across ages. Overall study results and limits: Both higher diversity and more naive CD4+ cells marked long-lived donors when set against aged donors.

The rearrangement links TRBV5-6 to TRBJ2-1; TRBD2 matches at 12 bases. The receptor's source is a woman aged 35 to 49 in good health. The sequenced sample was blood. The CDR3 sequence: CASSLGDRLAGGSSYNEQFF. As DNA, the CDR3 is TGTGCCAGCAGCTTGGGAGACAGGCTAGCGGGAGGGAGCTCCTACAATGAGCAGTTCTTC.